This entry lists 18 T cell receptor beta chains sequenced from one sample in a study of cytomegalovirus exposure and HLA in healthy donors. The PCR used 60 Vbeta and 13 Jbeta primers. Some clones are missing from TCRdb's copy, which holds only in-frame ones; the method was immunoSEQ multiplex PCR. In total, the table holds about 33,000 clones. Input material: PBMCs. Receptors originate from a man aged 35-49 years in good health and CMV-seronegative.

The chain couples TRBV7-6 to TRBJ1-2; D ambiguous. The ends were cut back, 3 bases at V and 5 bases at J, with 13 bases in the middle. The CDR3 runs to 14 residues. The germline CDR1 and CDR2 sequences are SGHVS and FNYEAQ. Here the CDR3 DNA reads TGTGCCAGCAGCTTGGGTCCTACAGAATATGGCTACACCTTC. It is translated as CASSLGPTEYGYTF.

The CDR3 sequence is CTSSQDPAGGTDTQYF. The CDR3 coding sequence is TGCACCAGCAGCCAAGACCCAGCGGGGGGCACAGATACGCAGTATTTT. The chain carries TRBV1 and TRBJ2-3; TRBD2, as called in the table, went unchecked against the DNA. TRBV1 is classified as a pseudogene. The CDR3 runs 16 residues.

The V and J genes are TRBV13 and TRBJ2-3, with a weak D call TRBD2 (5 bases). The CDR3 is made up of 14 amino acids. Germline CDR1 PRHDT, CDR2 FYEKMQ (reference sequence). Trimming removed 2 bases at V and 4 bases at J, with 10 bases between. The CDR3 DNA reads TGTGCCAGCAGCTTAAACGGGAAGGCAGATACGCAGTATTTT. Translating gives CASSLNGKADTQYF.

This chain joins TRBV7-2 and TRBJ1-5, with 10 bases that match TRBD1. This CDR3 contains 14 residues. With V trimmed by 5 bases and J by 6 bases, 4 bases remained unmatched. Germline CDR1 and CDR2: SGHTA and FQGNSA. CDR3: CASSLGDRGQPQHF. As DNA, the CDR3 is TGTGCCAGCAGCCTCGGGGACAGGGGTCAGCCCCAGCATTTT.

The rearrangement joins TRBV29-1 to TRBJ1-1; D perhaps matches TRBD1 (5 bases). CDR3 size: 14 residues. Trimming removed 6 bases at V and 3 bases at J, with 17 bases between. Germline-derived CDR1 and CDR2 are SQVTM and ANQGSEA. The chain's CDR3 is CSVHGRGKDTEAFF. The CDR3 bases are TGCAGCGTGCATGGGAGGGGAAAGGACACTGAAGCTTTCTTT.

This chain uses TRBV11-2 with TRBJ2-5; 11 bases are shared with TRBD2. The CDR3 length is 16 residues. The V gene's germline CDR1 is SGHAT and CDR2 FQNNGV. The trim removed 0 bases at V and 5 bases at J, leaving 5 bases unmatched. The CDR3 bases are TGTGCCAGCAGCTTAGATATGCTAGCGGGAGGTGAGACCCAGTACTTC. As protein: CASSLDMLAGGETQYF.

The rearrangement uses TRBV27 and TRBJ1-4; 7 bases map to TRBD1. V gave up 5 bases and J gave up 0 bases; unmatched junction bases: 9. CDR1 is MNHEY, CDR2 SMNVEV, per germline (reference sequence). The CDR3 consists of 17 residues. The CDR3 loop reads CASSPRDRFATNEKLFF. The CDR3 DNA sequence: TGTGCCAGCAGTCCGCGGGACAGATTTGCAACTAATGAAAAACTGTTTTTT.

The V gene is TRBV30, the J gene TRBJ2-3; TRBD2 agrees at 11 bases. J gave up 4 bases and V 3 bases, and 6 bases lay outside the gene matches. CDR1 is GTSNPN, CDR2 SVGIG, per germline (reference sequence). CDR3 length: 15 amino acids. The CDR3 nucleotides are TGTGCCTGGAGGCTAGCGGGAGGAGCGGCAGATACGCAGTATTTT. Residues: CAWRLAGGAADTQYF.

The CDR3 loop is CASSGTVRQPQHF. For the CDR3, the DNA is TGTGCCAGCAGTGGTACAGTCCGCCAGCCCCAGCATTTT. The chain recombines TRBV2 with TRBJ1-5, with D uncertain. This CDR3 has 13 amino acids. The germline V and J ends were trimmed by 4 bases and 7 bases, with 11 bases remaining between them. The germline V gene has CDR1 SNHLY and CDR2 FYNNEI.

The chain uses TRBV6-6 and TRBJ2-1; 8 bases are shared with TRBD2. Germline values: CDR1 MNHNY, CDR2 SVGAGI (reference sequence). J lost 4 bases, V lost 6 bases, and 5 bases had no gene match. There are 14 residues in the CDR3. The CDR3 DNA reads as TGTGCCAGCAGCAACACGGGAGGGTACAATGAGCAGTTCTTC. Its translation is CASSNTGGYNEQFF.

With respect to this clone: Germline is not matched at one junction end, which may reflect a read error. V is TRBV28 and J is TRBJ2-2, with TRBD2 identical over 10 bases. The germline V gene encodes CDR1 MDHEN and CDR2 SYDVKM. CDR3 length: 15 amino acids. The CDR3 loop reads CASNLAGGYTGELFF. The CDR3 nucleotides read TGTGCCAGCAATTTAGCGGGAGGATACACCGGGGAGCTGTTTTTT.

J is TRBJ1-1 and V is TRBV18; 7 bases align to TRBD1. Germline loops: CDR1 KGHSH, CDR2 LQKENI. This CDR3 has 14 residues. Germline trimming cut 4 bases from V and 1 base from J; bases unmatched to any gene: 3. In DNA form, the CDR3 reads TGTGCCAGCTCACTAGGACAGGAGAACACTGAAGCTTTCTTT. It translates to CASSLGQENTEAFF.

This chain uses TRBV7-2 with TRBJ2-3; 8 nucleotides line up with TRBD1. This CDR3 has 15 residues. Germline V gene sequence: CDR1 SGHTA, CDR2 FQGNSA. The V and J ends lost 5 bases and 4 bases, in that order; junction bases with no gene match: 8. In DNA form, the CDR3 reads TGTGCCAGCAGCCCGGACAGGGTAAGGGCAGATACGCAGTATTTT. This encodes CASSPDRVRADTQYF.

This chain links TRBV4-2 with TRBJ2-1, with 10 bases matching TRBD2. Trimming removed 1 base from V and 6 bases from J; junction bases left unmatched: 15. There are 19 residues in the CDR3. Per germline, CDR1 LGHNA and CDR2 YNFKEQ. CDR3 coding DNA: TGTGCCAGCAGCCAAGCCATTTATATCCTAGCGGGAGAGGGCAATGAGCAGTTCTTC. It codes for CASSQAIYILAGEGNEQFF.

The gene calls are TRBV9 and TRBJ1-2, with D possibly TRBD1 on 5 matching bases. The CDR3 totals 13 residues. Germline lookup yields CDR1 SGDLS and CDR2 YYNGEE. Trimming cost V 0 bases and J 6 bases, with 9 bases left between them. CDR3 in amino acids: CASSVDWGNGYTF. Here the CDR3 DNA reads TGTGCCAGCAGCGTAGATTGGGGCAATGGCTACACCTTC.

V and J are TRBV6-5 and TRBJ2-1, with no clear D. This CDR3 has 15 amino acids. Trimming stripped 3 bases from V and 2 bases from J, with 11 bases between. Germline V gene sequence: CDR1 MNHEY, CDR2 SVGAGI. In nucleotides, the CDR3 is TGTGCCAGCAGTTATGCACTTACAGCCTACAATGAGCAGTTCTTC. Amino acids: CASSYALTAYNEQFF.

The genes are TRBV27 and TRBJ2-7; D ambiguous. CDR1 is MNHEY and CDR2 is SMNVEV in the germline V gene (reference sequence). Trimming shortened V by 4 bases and J by 0 bases, and 7 bases separated the two germline ends. This CDR3 contains 13 residues. CDR3 sequence (DNA): TGTGCCAGCAGTTATTTGAGCTCCTACGAGCAGTACTTC. Encoded protein: CASSYLSSYEQYF.

The chain recombines TRBV18 with TRBJ2-4; TRBD1 matches at 9 bases. The length of the CDR3 is 19 residues. V dropped 3 bases and J dropped 0; count of bases not matched to a gene: 12. The germline gives CDR1 KGHSH, CDR2 LQKENI. CDR3 protein: CASSPAGQGFNAAKNIQYF. The CDR3 region has the DNA TGTGCCAGCTCACCGGCAGGACAGGGGTTCAACGCAGCCAAAAACATTCAGTACTTC.